Each of the 3 T cell receptor beta chains below was sequenced from the same sample in a study of blood T cell repertoires in COVID-19. TCRdb's table, derived via immunoSEQ multiplex PCR, lists solely in-frame clones and lacks some. The repertoire holds a few hundred thousand clones, with 85% as singletons. The sequencing input was peripheral blood. These receptors originate from a woman between 65 and 79 years old with COVID-19, enrolled during active disease.

The chain employs TRBV19 and TRBJ1-2, with 9 bases fitting TRBD1. Germline loops: CDR1 LNHDA, CDR2 SQIVND (reference sequence). V was clipped by 7 bases and J by 4 bases; unmatched bases: 13. The CDR3 runs to 16 residues. The CDR3 here is CASTNTGTGTIYGYTF. The CDR3, as DNA: TGTGCCAGTACCAACACTGGGACAGGGACCATCTATGGCTACACCTTC.

The chain recombines TRBV7-9 with TRBJ1-3, with D unresolved. Germline CDR1 reads SEHNR; CDR2 reads FQNEAQ (reference sequence). V lost 2 bases to trimming and J lost 0 bases, with 8 bases between them. The CDR3 is 15 amino acids. This CDR3 reads CASSLYGGSGNTIYF. CDR3 bases: TGTGCCAGCAGCTTATACGGTGGCTCTGGAAACACCATATATTTT.

This chain connects TRBV7-3 to TRBJ1-3, with 7 bases lining up with TRBD1. The CDR3 contains 14 residues. Germline trimming cut 5 bases from V and 4 bases from J; bases unmatched to any gene: 5. The germline CDR1 and CDR2 sequences are SGHTA and FQGTGA. The CDR3 is CASSPGTVGNTIYF. CDR3 in DNA: TGTGCCAGCAGCCCAGGGACAGTCGGAAACACCATATATTTT.